This passage covers 21 T cell receptor beta chains from one sample sequenced in a study of blood T cell repertoires in COVID-19. This table comes from immunoSEQ multiplex PCR, and its TCRdb copy is limited to in-frame clones, with some not included. This table holds roughly 98,000 clones, 65% to 90% found once. The source material was peripheral blood. All receptors come from a man between 65 and 85 years old with active or convalescent COVID-19.

V is TRBV2 and J is TRBJ2-1; TRBD1 aligns across 11 bases. From germline, CDR1 is SNHLY and CDR2 FYNNEI. J lost 8 bases, V lost 1 base, and 7 bases had no gene match. CDR3 size: 16 residues. CDR3 DNA sequence: TGTGCCAGCAGTGAAGAGCCGGGACAGGGGGGACATGAGCAGTTCTTC. Translated: CASSEEPGQGGHEQFF.

The J gene is TRBJ2-5, the V gene TRBV2, with TRBD2 as a possible D gene (6 bases). V gave up 4 bases and J gave up 4 bases, with 16 bases separating them. The CDR3 consists of 15 residues. Germline-derived CDR1 and CDR2 are SNHLY and FYNNEI. This CDR3 reads CASSVRWGVGETQYF. CDR3 bases: TGTGCCAGCAGTGTCAGGTGGGGGGTGGGAGAGACCCAGTACTTC.

The chain combines TRBV2 with TRBJ2-3, with D perhaps matching TRBD2 (5 bases). The V end lost 5 bases, the J end lost 0 bases, and 9 bases lay between the germline ends. This CDR3 comprises 14 residues. CDR1 is SNHLY and CDR2 is FYNNEI in the germline V gene. CDR3 DNA: TGTGCCAGCAGTCAGCGGATAAGCACAGATACGCAGTATTTT. Translation gives CASSQRISTDTQYF.

The V and J genes are TRBV9 and TRBJ2-1, with 7 bases aligning to TRBD1. Germline CDR1 SGDLS, CDR2 YYNGEE. After removal of 4 bases from V and 2 bases from J, the junction contained 6 bases not matched to a gene. The CDR3 extends over 15 amino acids. Here the CDR3 reads CASSTRQGPYNEQFF. The CDR3 DNA sequence: TGTGCCAGCAGCACCCGACAGGGTCCCTACAATGAGCAGTTCTTC. The whole variable domain, remainder taken from reference TRBV9 and TRBJ2-1, is DSGVTQTPKHLITATGQRVTLRCSPRSGDLSVYWYQQSLDQGLQFLIQYYNGEERAKGNILERFSAQQFPDLHSELNLSSLELGDSALYFCASSTRQGPYNEQFFGPGTRLTVL.

This clone was observed a single time. This sequence joins TRBV12-5 and TRBJ2-1; 8 bases agree with TRBD1. The CDR3 spans 14 residues. The germline gives CDR1 LGHNT, CDR2 FRNRAP. V lost 2 bases to trimming and J lost 7 bases; unmatched junction nucleotides: 4. CDR3 region: CASGLQGARNEQFF. CDR3 DNA sequence: TGTGCTAGTGGTTTGCAGGGGGCGAGGAATGAGCAGTTCTTC.

V and J are TRBV7-6 and TRBJ1-4; TRBD1 aligns across 11 bases. Germline assignment: CDR1 SGHVS and CDR2 FNYEAQ. This CDR3 comprises 15 residues. V shed 3 bases, J shed 6 bases, and the junction held 3 bases outside the gene matches. CDR3 nucleotide sequence: TGTGCCAGCAGCTTGAGGACAGGGGGCGATGAAAAACTGTTTTTT. Translating it yields CASSLRTGGDEKLFF.

This sequence joins TRBV2 and TRBJ2-1; 11 bases align to TRBD2. Germline CDR1 SNHLY, CDR2 FYNNEI. The V segment lost 3 bases and the J segment 8 bases; nucleotides outside the gene matches: 12. The CDR3 is 17 amino acids. CDR3 bases: TGTGCCAGCAGTGAGGGGGTGGGACTAGCGGATTTAGATGAGCAGTTCTTC. Its protein product is CASSEGVGLADLDEQFF.

This sequence joins TRBV7-6 and TRBJ2-3, with TRBD2 matching 9 bases. J lost 6 bases, V lost 2 bases, and 9 bases had no gene match. This CDR3 is 16 amino acids long. Germline values: CDR1 SGHVS, CDR2 FNYEAQ. The CDR3 sequence: CASSLSIAGARDTQYF. Written as DNA, the CDR3 is TGTGCCAGCAGCTTAAGCATAGCGGGGGCTAGGGATACGCAGTATTTT.

The V and J genes are TRBV27 and TRBJ2-7; tentatively, D is TRBD2 (7 bases). Germline values: CDR1 MNHEY, CDR2 SMNVEV (reference sequence). CDR3 length equals 15 residues. Trimming removed 7 bases from V and 0 bases from J, with 16 bases in between. This CDR3 reads CASIRRAGASYEQYF. CDR3 coding DNA: TGTGCCAGCATCCGACGGGCGGGGGCCTCCTACGAGCAGTACTTC.

The chain joins TRBV6-5 to TRBJ2-3; TRBD1 matches at 7 bases. This CDR3 is 14 amino acids long. The trim removed 6 bases at V and 5 bases at J, leaving 8 bases unmatched. Germline CDR1 MNHEY, CDR2 SVGAGI. CDR3 sequence: CASRIQGSGDTQYF. As DNA, the CDR3 is TGTGCCAGCAGGATACAGGGGTCCGGAGATACGCAGTATTTT.

This chain joins TRBV6-5 and TRBJ1-6; D ambiguous. Trimming cost V 2 bases and J 10 bases, with 15 bases left between them. The germline V gene encodes CDR1 MNHEY and CDR2 SVGAGI. The CDR3 runs 15 residues. CDR3 in DNA: TGTGCCAGCAGTTACGGTGGGCAGGTCGAATCACCCCTCCACTTT. As protein: CASSYGGQVESPLHF.

The CDR3 spells CASSPTSGGYNEQFF. The CDR3 DNA reads as TGTGCCAGCAGCCCTACTAGCGGGGGATACAATGAGCAGTTCTTC. J is TRBJ2-1 and V is TRBV7-3, with 11 positions matching TRBD2. The CDR3 is 15 residues long. V lost 5 bases to trimming and J lost 4 bases; unmatched junction nucleotides: 4. Germline CDR1 reads SGHTA; CDR2 reads FQGTGA.

The gene calls are TRBV29-1 and TRBJ1-4; 7 nucleotides agree with TRBD1. CDR1 SQVTM and CDR2 ANQGSEA come from the germline V gene. CDR3 length equals 15 residues. Losses at the gene ends were 3 bases for V and 0 bases for J; bases not matched to a gene: 4. The CDR3 protein is CSVETGTATNEKLFF. Written as DNA, the CDR3 is TGCAGCGTTGAGACAGGGACCGCAACTAATGAAAAACTGTTTTTT.

The chain couples TRBV6-5 to TRBJ1-5; unclear D gene. Germline lookup yields CDR1 MNHEY and CDR2 SVGAGI. V was cut by 7 bases and J by 0 bases, with 10 bases left in between. The CDR3 is made up of 14 amino acids. CDR3 protein: CASNLGYSNQPQHF. The CDR3, as DNA: TGTGCCAGCAACCTAGGATATAGCAATCAGCCCCAGCATTTT.

This chain links TRBV5-4 with TRBJ2-7; 7 bases line up with TRBD1. V trimming: 4 bases; J trimming: 0 bases; junction bases outside the gene matches: 4. The germline V gene encodes CDR1 SGHNT and CDR2 YYREEE (reference sequence). The CDR3 has 14 residues. The CDR3 region is CASSLRDSSYEQYF. In DNA, the CDR3 is TGTGCCAGCAGCCTCCGGGACAGCTCCTACGAGCAGTACTTC.

The chain employs TRBV18 and TRBJ1-5; 7 nucleotides line up with TRBD1. J lost 0 bases, V lost 6 bases, and 5 bases had no gene match. The CDR3 is 15 amino acids. CDR1 and CDR2 (germline): KGHSH, LQKENI. This chain's CDR3 is CASSPGQASNQPQHF. CDR3 nucleotides: TGTGCCAGCTCTCCTGGACAGGCTAGCAATCAGCCCCAGCATTTT.

This sequence joins TRBV13 and TRBJ2-7; D perhaps matches TRBD1 (5 bases). Trimming removed 4 bases from V and 7 bases from J, with 23 bases in between. From germline, CDR1 is PRHDT and CDR2 FYEKMQ (reference sequence). The CDR3 extends over 16 amino acids. CDR3: CASSYLSSGAPWEQYF. The CDR3 nucleotides are TGTGCCAGCAGCTACCTTTCGAGTGGGGCTCCCTGGGAGCAGTACTTC.

This clone appeared a single time. The V gene is TRBV6-5, the J gene TRBJ1-3, with D hard to call. The CDR3 has 15 amino acids. Per germline, CDR1 MNHEY and CDR2 SVGAGI. V lost 0 bases to trimming and J lost 0 bases, with 6 bases between them. The CDR3 is CASSYSRVSGNTIYF. DNA of the CDR3: TGTGCCAGCAGTTACTCACGCGTCTCTGGAAACACCATATATTTT.

The CDR3, as DNA: TGCGCCAGCAGCCAAGAGGGACTTAGCTCTGGGGCCAACGTCCTGACTTTC. Translation: CASSQEGLSSGANVLTF. The rearrangement joins TRBV4-3 to TRBJ2-6; TRBD2 is a possible D gene (6 bases). CDR1 LGHNA and CDR2 YSLEER come from the germline V gene. The CDR3 consists of 17 residues. Trimming took 0 bases from V and 0 from J, leaving 9 bases between them.

The chain carries TRBV12-3 or TRBV12-4 and TRBJ2-7; the D is unclear. V dropped 2 bases and J dropped 6 bases, with 8 bases sitting between them. This CDR3 is 12 amino acids long. CDR3 amino acids: CASSLPGSEQYF. The CDR3 region has the DNA TGTGCCAGCAGTTTACCAGGATCCGAGCAGTACTTC.

V is TRBV7-2 and J is TRBJ1-2; 12 nucleotides match TRBD1. Losses at the gene ends were 2 bases for V and 2 bases for J; bases not matched to a gene: 9. Germline V gene sequence: CDR1 SGHTA, CDR2 FQGNSA. This CDR3 has 18 residues. CDR3 in DNA: TGTGCCAGCAGCTTAAGACAGGGGACAGGGGGCGCGAACTATGGCTACACCTTC. Protein: CASSLRQGTGGANYGYTF.